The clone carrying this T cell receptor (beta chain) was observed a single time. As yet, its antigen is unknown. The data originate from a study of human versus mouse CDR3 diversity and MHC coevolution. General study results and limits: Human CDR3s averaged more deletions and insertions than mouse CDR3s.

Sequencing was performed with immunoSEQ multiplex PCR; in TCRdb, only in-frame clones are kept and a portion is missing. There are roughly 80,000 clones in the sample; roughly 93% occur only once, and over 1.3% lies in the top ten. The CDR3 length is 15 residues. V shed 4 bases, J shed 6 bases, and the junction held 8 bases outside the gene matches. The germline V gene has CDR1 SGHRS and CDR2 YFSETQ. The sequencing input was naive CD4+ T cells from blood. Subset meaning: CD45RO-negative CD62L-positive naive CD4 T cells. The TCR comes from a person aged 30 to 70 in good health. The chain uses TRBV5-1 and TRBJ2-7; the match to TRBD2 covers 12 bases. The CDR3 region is CASSRDLAGGFEQYF. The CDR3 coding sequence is TGCGCCAGCAGCAGAGACCTAGCGGGAGGGTTCGAGCAGTACTTC.